The 10 T cell receptor beta chains in this list originate from one sample, sequenced in a study of shared clonotypes between healthy human individuals. The assay was immunoSEQ multiplex PCR, and TCRdb's table has in-frame clones only and misses some. The table has roughly 2 million clones, roughly 96% seen once. The material sequenced was naive CD4+ T cells sorted from blood. Subset given: CD45RA+ positively selected. These receptors were taken from a man younger than 35 in good health.

The chain recombines TRBV6-6 with TRBJ1-6, with a weak D call TRBD1 (5 bases). The CDR3 has 15 amino acids. Germline CDR1 reads MNHNY; CDR2 reads SVGAGI (reference sequence). Trimming pared 7 bases from V and 8 bases from J, leaving 18 bases between. DNA for the CDR3: TGTGCCAGCAACGACGGCGGGACGGAATATTCACCCCTCCACTTT. The encoded protein is CASNDGGTEYSPLHF.

CDR3 loop: CASAIAGEGYNEQFF. The CDR3, as DNA: TGTGCCAGCGCCATAGCGGGGGAAGGGTACAATGAGCAGTTCTTC. The rearrangement joins TRBV27 to TRBJ2-1; the match to TRBD2 covers 9 bases. The CDR3 loop spans 15 amino acids. Trimming removed 8 bases from V and 4 bases from J; junction bases left unmatched: 9. Germline CDR1 MNHEY, CDR2 SMNVEV (reference sequence).

V and J are TRBV30 and TRBJ2-7, with D hard to call. Germline CDR1 GTSNPN, CDR2 SVGIG (reference sequence). The V and J ends lost 5 bases and 5 bases respectively, with 10 bases between them. This CDR3 spans 11 amino acids. The CDR3 nucleotides read TGTGCCTGGGTGGACCTTAACGAGCAGTACTTC. Translation gives CAWVDLNEQYF.

This chain uses TRBV9 with TRBJ1-5; D is unclear. Germline CDR1 reads SGDLS; CDR2 reads YYNGEE. Trimming pared 3 bases from V and 6 bases from J, leaving 13 bases between. This CDR3 is 14 amino acids long. This CDR3 is CASSERDLGQPQHF. CDR3 bases: TGTGCCAGCAGCGAACGCGATCTGGGTCAGCCCCAGCATTTT.

V usage is TRBV27 and J usage is TRBJ1-4; unclear D gene. Germline V gene lookup returns CDR1 MNHEY and CDR2 SMNVEV (reference sequence). V lost 6 bases and J 7 bases, leaving 9 bases between the germline ends. The CDR3 contains 12 residues. CDR3 coding DNA: TGTGCCAGCAGAGAAGCGGGTGAAAAACTGTTTTTT. Translated: CASREAGEKLFF.

The chain combines TRBV5-1 with TRBJ1-2; D call uncertain. Looked up from germline, CDR1 is SGHRS and CDR2 is YFSETQ. V was shortened by 6 bases and J by 5 bases, with 14 bases between the two germline ends. The CDR3 runs 13 residues. This CDR3 reads CASTSNGGYGYTF. CDR3 nucleotides: TGCGCCAGCACTTCGAACGGAGGATATGGCTACACCTTC.

CDR3 residues: CAISDPGQIINYGYTF. DNA of the CDR3: TGTGCCATCAGTGACCCGGGACAGATTATAAACTATGGCTACACCTTC. The J gene is TRBJ1-2, the V gene TRBV10-3; TRBD1 agrees at 7 bases. V was clipped by 3 bases and J by 2 bases; unmatched bases: 9. Germline V lookup: CDR1 ENHRY, CDR2 SYGVKD. The CDR3 contains 16 residues.

The chain is built from TRBV28 and TRBJ1-2; unclear D gene. The CDR3 runs 13 residues. Per the germline V gene, CDR1 is MDHEN and CDR2 is SYDVKM. V shed 2 bases and J shed 8 bases, with 12 bases lying between them. CDR3: CASSLEGSRGYTF. For the CDR3, the DNA is TGTGCCAGCAGTTTAGAGGGTTCTAGGGGCTACACCTTC.

The rearrangement uses TRBV7-9 and TRBJ1-2; 9 bases fit TRBD1. Looked up from germline, CDR1 is SEHNR and CDR2 is FQNEAQ (reference sequence). V gave up 5 bases and J gave up 7 bases; unmatched junction bases: 5. The CDR3 runs to 13 residues. For the CDR3, the DNA is TGTGCCAGCAGCCCACAGGGGGCCCGTGGCTACACCTTC. Translation gives CASSPQGARGYTF.

This sequence joins TRBV15 and TRBJ1-3; D call uncertain. This CDR3 is built from 16 residues. The germline V gene has CDR1 LNHNV and CDR2 YYDKDF (reference sequence). V was cut by 0 bases and J by 0 bases, with 9 bases left in between. CDR3 bases: TGTGCCACCAGCAGAGACAGAACCAACTCTGGAAACACCATATATTTT. Translating gives CATSRDRTNSGNTIYF.